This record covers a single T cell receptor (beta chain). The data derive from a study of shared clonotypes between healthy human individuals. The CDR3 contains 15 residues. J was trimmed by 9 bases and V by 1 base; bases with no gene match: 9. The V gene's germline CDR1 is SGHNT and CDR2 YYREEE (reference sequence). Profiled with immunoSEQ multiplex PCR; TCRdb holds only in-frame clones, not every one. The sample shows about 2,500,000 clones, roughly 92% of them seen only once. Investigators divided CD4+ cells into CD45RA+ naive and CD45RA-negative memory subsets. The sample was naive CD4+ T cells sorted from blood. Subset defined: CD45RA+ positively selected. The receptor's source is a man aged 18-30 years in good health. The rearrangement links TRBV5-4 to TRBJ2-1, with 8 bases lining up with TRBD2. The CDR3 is CASSLPSGGTGEQFF. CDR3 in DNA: TGTGCCAGCAGCTTGCCCAGCGGGGGCACGGGTGAGCAGTTCTTC.